Listed below are T cell receptor beta chains from one sample, sequenced in a study of T cell changes during pregnancy in multiple sclerosis. TCRdb keeps only in-frame clones here, not all; method: immunoSEQ multiplex PCR. The data hold 45,000 to 55,000 clones, with about 87% observed a single time. This sample comprised peripheral blood, obtained in the first trimester of pregnancy. The receptors here all came from a female donor with multiple sclerosis, enrolled in a pregnancy study. The CDR3 runs from the conserved cysteine through the conserved F or W. Each record gives: J gene, CDR3 length, D gene, clone size, V gene, CDR3 DNA, CDR3 protein. A D gene is named only where the DNA matches it firmly. Not every row has a clone size; where given, it reads once, few, many or a size class.

TRBJ1-4,12,TRBD1,.,TRBV6-6,TGTGCCAGCAGTTTCAGGGGGGAAAAACTGTTTTTT,CASSFRGEKLFF
TRBJ2-7,15,.,.,TRBV23-1,TGCGCCAGCAAAGATGGGGCCAAGGGGGGGGACGAGCAGTACTTC,CASKDGAKGGDEQYF
TRBJ1-5,14,.,few,TRBV15,TGTGCCACCAGCAGAGATGAGATCAATCAGCCCCAGCATTTT,CATSRDEINQPQHF
TRBJ1-4,14,.,.,TRBV5-5,TGTGCCAGCAGCTTACGCACAGTTAATGAAAAACTGTTTTTT,CASSLRTVNEKLFF
TRBJ1-2,13,.,.,TRBV6-5,TGTGCCAGCAGTTCTCGGGAGAGCTATGGCTACACCTTC,CASSSRESYGYTF
TRBJ2-2,14,.,.,TRBV19,TGTGCCAGTAGTATAGTGGGGCCAGGGGGGGAGCTGTTTTTT,CASSIVGPGGELFF
TRBJ2-1,15,TRBD2,.,TRBV6-1,TGTGCCAGCAGTGAAGATGGCGGGGGGGCCGATGAGCAGTTCTTC,CASSEDGGGADEQFF
TRBJ2-7,14,.,.,TRBV6-1,TGTGCCAGCCGCCTATCTGCAGGGGCTTGGGAGCAGTACTTC,CASRLSAGAWEQYF
TRBJ1-4,11,.,.,TRBV20-1,TGCAGTGCTCAGGGGAATGAAAAACTGTTTTTT,CSAQGNEKLFF
TRBJ1-2,17,.,.,TRBV28,TGTGCCAGCAGACCGGGGGGGCTGGGGACTCCCGACTATGGCTACACCTTC,CASRPGGLGTPDYGYTF
TRBJ1-1,14,.,.,TRBV5-1,TGCGCCAGCAGCACCGACATCCAGCCCACTGAAGCTTTCTTT,CASSTDIQPTEAFF
TRBJ1-5,16,TRBD1,.,TRBV19,TGTGCCAGTAGTATGGGACAGGGATATAGCAATCAGCCCCAGCATTTT,CASSMGQGYSNQPQHF
TRBJ2-1,13,TRBD2,.,TRBV2,TGTGCCAGCAGCGGACTAGCGGGGGGGCGAGGGTTCTTC,CASSGLAGGRGFF
TRBJ2-1,12,.,.,TRBV2,TGTGCCTCCCGGGGGGCCCTCAATGAGCAGTTCTTC,CASRGALNEQFF
TRBJ1-4,16,.,.,TRBV5-1,TGCGCCAGCAGCTTAGATATGGCTCATTTGGCTGAAAAACTGTTTTTT,CASSLDMAHLAEKLFF
TRBJ1-5,16,.,.,TRBV2,TGTGCCAGCAGTGGGGTACAGGAAACTAGCAATCAGCCCCAGCATTTT,CASSGVQETSNQPQHF
TRBJ2-7,15,.,.,TRBV10-3,TGTGCCATCAGGGGAGGGGGGTTGCCCATCTACGAGCAGTACTTC,CAIRGGGLPIYEQYF
TRBJ2-5,17,TRBD2,.,TRBV4-3,TGCGCCAGCAGCCAAACGGGACTAGCGGGGTTCGAAGAGACCCAGTACTTC,CASSQTGLAGFEETQYF
TRBJ1-1,14,TRBD1,.,TRBV5-1,TGCGCCAGCAGCTTTCAGGGGGCGACGACTGAAGCTTTCTTT,CASSFQGATTEAFF
TRBJ2-5,13,.,.,TRBV10-1,TGCGCCAGCAGCCGAGACCCAGGGGAGACCCAGTACTTC,CASSRDPGETQYF
TRBJ1-4,14,.,.,TRBV5-5,TGTGCCAGCAGCTTGATCAGGGAGGGGGAAAAACTGTTTTTT,CASSLIREGEKLFF
TRBJ2-1,14,TRBD1,.,TRBV5-4,TGTGCCAGCAACACCGGGACAGGGGTTAATGAGCAGTTCTTC,CASNTGTGVNEQFF
TRBJ1-6,15,.,.,TRBV7-8,TGTGCCAGCAGCTTAACCGGGATCGCGGAGTCACCCCTCCACTTT,CASSLTGIAESPLHF
TRBJ2-3,14,.,.,TRBV11-2,TGTGCCAGCAGCCCCACAAAGAGCACAGATACGCAGTATTTT,CASSPTKSTDTQYF
TRBJ2-1,15,TRBD2,.,TRBV7-2,TGTGCCAGCAGCAGCACTAGCGGGGACTACAATGAGCAGTTCTTC,CASSSTSGDYNEQFF
TRBJ2-3,15,TRBD2,.,TRBV5-1,TGCGCCAGCAGCAGGACTAGCGGGGGGACAGATACGCAGTATTTT,CASSRTSGGTDTQYF
TRBJ1-5,13,TRBD1,.,TRBV19,TGTGCCAGTAGTGCTAGGGGGCCTCAGCCCCAGCATTTT,CASSARGPQPQHF
TRBJ1-5,16,TRBD1,.,TRBV28,TGTGCCAGCAGCTCCGGGACAGGGAATAGCAATCAGCCCCAGCATTTT,CASSSGTGNSNQPQHF
TRBJ1-1,16,TRBD1,.,TRBV7-2,TGTGCCAGCAGCTTTGACAGGGGTGGTGGTTTCACTGAAGCTTTCTTT,CASSFDRGGGFTEAFF
TRBJ2-1,16,.,.,TRBV5-6,TGTGCCAGCAGCCCAAGATCGGGGGGCCCCTACAATGAGCAGTTCTTC,CASSPRSGGPYNEQFF
TRBJ2-1,15,TRBD2,.,TRBV7-3,TGTGCCAGCAGCTTAACGGCGGGGGGCGCGAGGAAGCAGTTCTTC,CASSLTAGGARKQFF
TRBJ1-1,13,.,.,TRBV2,TGTGCCAGCAGTGAGACTTTGGACACTGAAGCTTTCTTT,CASSETLDTEAFF
TRBJ1-1,15,.,.,TRBV28,TGTGCCAGCAGACCCGGTAACACAGGGTACACTGAAGCTTTCTTT,CASRPGNTGYTEAFF
TRBJ2-3,12,TRBD1,.,TRBV2,TGTGCCAGCCGGGGGACAGGAAGTCCGCAGTATTTT,CASRGTGSPQYF
TRBJ2-3,14,.,once,TRBV7-2,TGTGCCAGCAGCTTGGCCAGAAGCACAGATACGCAGTATTTT,CASSLARSTDTQYF
TRBJ2-1,17,TRBD2,.,TRBV11-3,TGTGCCAGCAGCTTAGACGGAGCGGGGGGGGGTTACAATGAGCAGTTCTTC,CASSLDGAGGGYNEQFF
TRBJ2-3,15,TRBD2,.,TRBV28,TGTGCCAGCAGTGGGGGACTACAACCCACAGATACGCAGTATTTT,CASSGGLQPTDTQYF
TRBJ2-3,13,.,few,TRBV7-3,TGTGCCAGCAGCTTAATTAGAGCAGATACGCAGTATTTT,CASSLIRADTQYF
TRBJ2-3,14,TRBD2,.,TRBV19,TGTGCCAGTACGCAGCGGGGGTTTCCAGATACGCAGTATTTT,CASTQRGFPDTQYF
TRBJ2-7,14,.,many,TRBV6-5,TGTGCCAGCAGTTCCCTGACAGGCGGACACGAGCAGTACTTC,CASSSLTGGHEQYF
TRBJ1-6,13,.,.,TRBV5-5,TGTGCCAGCAGCGGGGACGGGGGTTCACCCCTCCACTTT,CASSGDGGSPLHF
TRBJ2-1,13,.,.,TRBV11-2,TGTGCCAGCAGCCCCCAGGGTGGTGATGAGCAGTTCTTC,CASSPQGGDEQFF
TRBJ1-1,16,TRBD1,.,TRBV9,TGTGCCAGCAGCGTCGACAACAGGGGTCCCCCCACTGAAGCTTTCTTT,CASSVDNRGPPTEAFF
TRBJ2-5,16,TRBD2,.,TRBV5-4,TGTGCCAGCAGCCCCGGGACTAGCGGCTACCAAGAGACCCAGTACTTC,CASSPGTSGYQETQYF
TRBJ2-7,14,TRBD2,.,TRBV6-4,TGTGCCAGCAGCACACGGGGGGGCGGCTACGAGCAGTACTTC,CASSTRGGGYEQYF
TRBJ2-7,17,.,.,TRBV7-2,TGTGCCAGCAGCCCTAGGCGGGGACAGACTTTCTCCTACGAGCAGTACTTC,CASSPRRGQTFSYEQYF
TRBJ2-7,12,.,few,TRBV7-6,TGTGCCAGCAGCCATGGGCTCAACGAGCAGTACTTC,CASSHGLNEQYF
TRBJ1-4,14,.,.,TRBV9,TGTGCCAGCAGACGGTGCGAGCGTATTAGAAAACTGTTTTTT,CASRRCERIRKLFF
TRBJ2-1,12,.,.,TRBV30,TGTGCCTGGAGTCTCCAGGGGAGTGAGCAGTTCTTC,CAWSLQGSEQFF
TRBJ2-3,12,.,.,TRBV19,TGTGCCAGTAGGCACCAGGGAGATACGCAGTATTTT,CASRHQGDTQYF
TRBJ2-3,14,.,.,TRBV10-3,TGTGCCATCAGTGTCCGCGGCCGCACAGATACGCAGTATTTT,CAISVRGRTDTQYF
TRBJ1-5,15,.,once,TRBV12-1,TGTGCCAGCAGCTTTGCCACAGTGTGGAATCAGCCCCAGCATTTT,CASSFATVWNQPQHF
TRBJ1-1,15,.,.,TRBV2,TGTGCCAGCAGTGAGAGCGGGGGATTAAACACTGAAGCTTTCTTT,CASSESGGLNTEAFF
TRBJ2-3,17,TRBD2,.,TRBV28,TGTGCCAGCAGTCCCGCCTGGGCTAGCGGAAGCACAGATACGCAGTATTTT,CASSPAWASGSTDTQYF
TRBJ2-3,14,.,.,TRBV9,TGTGCCAGCAGCGCGGGGAGTCGCACAGATACGCAGTATTTT,CASSAGSRTDTQYF
TRBJ1-6,16,.,.,TRBV2,TGTGCCAGCCGGAGACAGCCGAGCTCCTATAATTCACCCCTCCACTTT,CASRRQPSSYNSPLHF
TRBJ2-4,14,TRBD1,.,TRBV5-1,TGCGCCAGCAGCTTGACAGGGGGCGCCAACATTCAGTACTTC,CASSLTGGANIQYF
TRBJ1-2,17,TRBD1,.,TRBV28,TGTGCCAGCACCTCCGGGGGAGGACAGGGGCTGGTCTATGGCTACACCTTC,CASTSGGGQGLVYGYTF